The 18 T cell receptor beta chains in this list originate from one sample, sequenced in a study of blood T cell repertoires in COVID-19. Only in-frame clones appear in the TCRdb table, and some are missing; sequencing was by immunoSEQ multiplex PCR. Of about 94,000 clones listed, about 86% are singletons. Sequenced: peripheral blood. The receptors here all came from an older woman in a cohort sampled during active or convalescent COVID-19.

V and J are TRBV6-1 and TRBJ2-2, with TRBD1 identical over 12 bases. This CDR3 comprises 16 residues. Trimming at V came to 4 bases and at J to 6 bases, leaving 6 bases not matched to a gene. The V gene's germline CDR1 is MNHNS and CDR2 SASEGT. The CDR3 DNA reads TGTGCCAGCAGTGTTATGGGGACAGGGGGCTCCGGGGAGCTGTTTTTT. Protein product: CASSVMGTGGSGELFF.

This clone has more than one count but fewer than ten. This chain links TRBV15 with TRBJ1-2; tentative D call: TRBD1 (5 bases). Trimming took off 4 bases at V and 7 bases at J, with 13 bases between the two ends. Looked up from germline, CDR1 is LNHNV and CDR2 is YYDKDF (reference sequence). This CDR3 is built from 13 residues. CDR3 region: CATSNGQGGGYTF. The CDR3 nucleotides are TGTGCCACCAGCAATGGTCAGGGAGGTGGCTACACCTTC. Drawing the rest from reference TRBV15 and TRBJ1-2, the complete variable domain is DAMVIQNPRYQVTQFGKPVTLSCSQTLNHNVMYWYQQKSSQAPKLLFHYYDKDFNNEADTPDNFQSRRPNTSFCFLDIRSPGLGDTAMYLCATSNGQGGGYTFGSGTRLTVV.

This sequence joins TRBV5-1 and TRBJ2-1; TRBD2 is a possible D gene (6 bases). Germline V gene data show CDR1 as SGHRS and CDR2 as YFSETQ. The CDR3 totals 15 residues. V dropped 0 bases and J dropped 4 bases, with 11 bases sitting between them. The CDR3 protein is CASSLAPGTYNEQFF. In DNA, the CDR3 is TGCGCCAGCAGCTTGGCGCCCGGGACTTACAATGAGCAGTTCTTC.

This clone occurred a few times. The chain uses TRBV6-2 or TRBV6-3 and TRBJ2-5; 7 nucleotides match TRBD1. CDR1 and CDR2 (germline): MNHEY, SVGEGT. J was trimmed by 5 bases and V by 6 bases; bases with no gene match: 6. The CDR3 runs to 13 residues. As DNA, the CDR3 is TGTGCCAGCAGCCAACAGGGGTGGGAGACCCAGTACTTC. Its protein product is CASSQQGWETQYF.

The gene calls are TRBV4-1 and TRBJ2-5, with D perhaps matching TRBD1 (5 bases). The CDR3 has 16 residues. V lost 0 bases and J 2 bases, leaving 13 bases between the germline ends. Looked up from germline, CDR1 is MGHRA and CDR2 is YSYEKL. CDR3 sequence (DNA): TGCGCCAGCAGCCAAGATGGGGCAGGGATACAAGAGACCCAGTACTTC. Its translation: CASSQDGAGIQETQYF.

The chain joins TRBV12-3 or TRBV12-4 to TRBJ1-1; the match to TRBD1 covers 7 bases. The V gene end was trimmed by 1 base and the J gene end by 8 bases; junction bases not matched to a gene: 1. The CDR3 length is 12 residues. In DNA, the CDR3 is TGTGCCAGCAGTTTAGAGGGGGCCGAAGCTTTCTTT. It encodes CASSLEGAEAFF.

The rearrangement links TRBV4-2 to TRBJ2-3; weak D call: TRBD2 (6 bases). The CDR3 runs 17 residues. Germline-derived CDR1 and CDR2 are LGHNA and YNFKEQ. V gave up 1 base and J gave up 6 bases, with 20 bases separating them. The CDR3 nucleotides read TGTGCCAGCAGCCAAGTAGGGTCTCGCGGAGGGGAGGATACGCAGTATTTT. Translating it yields CASSQVGSRGGEDTQYF.

The V call is TRBV7-9, the J call TRBJ2-7, with D hard to call. The length of the CDR3 is 13 residues. The germline V and J ends were trimmed by 3 bases and 0 bases, with 6 bases remaining between them. Germline lookup yields CDR1 SEHNR and CDR2 FQNEAQ (reference sequence). CDR3 nucleotides: TGTGCCAGCAGCTTCTTACACTCCTACGAGCAGTACTTC. Translated, it gives CASSFLHSYEQYF. Looking up the rest from reference TRBV7-9 and TRBJ2-7 gives the full variable domain: DTGVSQNPRHKITKRGQNVTFRCDPISEHNRLYWYRQTLGQGPEFLTYFQNEAQLEKSRLLSDRFSAERPKGSFSTLEIQRTEQGDSAMYLCASSFLHSYEQYFGPGTRLTVT.

The rearrangement joins TRBV24-1 to TRBJ2-2; TRBD1 agrees at 9 bases. Germline V gene sequence: CDR1 KGHDR, CDR2 SFDVKD. The CDR3 totals 18 residues. V lost 7 bases and J lost 1; bases outside the gene matches: 12. The CDR3 region is CATSAPPGTGMNTGELFF. In nucleotides, the CDR3 is TGTGCCACCAGCGCCCCCCCAGGGACAGGGATGAACACCGGGGAGCTGTTTTTT.

The sample holds one count of this clone. The chain joins TRBV4-1 to TRBJ1-5; 9 bases are shared with TRBD1. Germline CDR1 reads MGHRA; CDR2 reads YSYEKL. CDR3 length equals 17 residues. Trimming took 0 bases from V and 4 from J; bases not matched to a gene: 7. The CDR3 protein is CASSQDPTGGKNQPQHF. CDR3 bases: TGCGCCAGCAGCCAAGATCCTACAGGGGGCAAGAATCAGCCCCAGCATTTT.

The chain uses TRBV10-2 and TRBJ1-2; possible D gene TRBD1, 5 bases. The ends were cut back, 8 bases at V and 7 bases at J, with 17 bases in the middle. This CDR3 spans 13 amino acids. From germline, CDR1 is WSHSY and CDR2 SAAADI. The CDR3 nucleotides read TGCGCCAGCGGGGCAGGGTCAATTGGTGGCTACACCTTC. The encoded protein is CASGAGSIGGYTF.

The rearrangement uses TRBV5-3 and TRBJ1-1, with 9 bases identical to TRBD1. TRBV5-3 is given ORF status, its function remaining uncertain. This CDR3 spans 17 amino acids. V dropped 4 bases and J dropped 0; count of bases not matched to a gene: 10. CDR3 sequence: CARSLTGGGRLNTEAFF. CDR3 DNA: TGTGCCAGAAGCCTTACAGGGGGCGGACGGCTGAACACTGAAGCTTTCTTT.

V is TRBV5-3 and J is TRBJ1-6; D unclear. TRBV5-3 is an ORF, with its function uncertain. The CDR3 is 8 residues long. The V end was cut by 6 bases, the J end by 14 bases, with 3 bases between. The CDR3 sequence is CARITLHF. The CDR3, as DNA: TGTGCCAGAATAACCCTCCACTTT.

This clone was picked up one time. The chain uses TRBV18 and TRBJ2-3, with 11 nucleotides matching TRBD2. The J segment lost 3 bases and the V segment lost 1 base, leaving 3 bases of the junction unmatched. CDR1 KGHSH and CDR2 LQKENI come from the germline V gene. The CDR3 runs to 16 residues. The CDR3 bases are TGTGCCAGCTCACCACGACTAGCGGGACTAACAGATACGCAGTATTTT. This sequence encodes CASSPRLAGLTDTQYF.

CDR3 in amino acids: CASSFNPGGGVSPLHF. The CDR3 bases are TGCGCCAGCAGCTTTAACCCCGGGGGTGGAGTTTCACCCCTCCACTTT. The chain couples TRBV5-1 to TRBJ1-6; D might be TRBD1 (5 bases). V was shortened by 2 bases and J by 9 bases, with 18 bases between the two germline ends. The V gene's germline CDR1 is SGHRS and CDR2 YFSETQ. The CDR3 is made up of 16 amino acids.

The rearrangement links TRBV21-1 to TRBJ1-5; the table's D call, TRBD1, was not checked against the DNA. TRBV21-1 is deemed a pseudogene. The CDR3 sequence is 16 residues long. The CDR3 DNA sequence: TGTGCCAGCAGCAAATGGGACAGGAATAGCAATCAGCCCCAGCATTTT. Its protein is CASSKWDRNSNQPQHF.

This clone was counted between two and nine times. The J gene is TRBJ1-6, the V gene TRBV7-8; D is unresolved. CDR3 length equals 15 residues. With 2 bases removed from V and 13 bases from J, the gap between germline ends came to 18 bases. CDR1 is SGHVS, CDR2 FQNEAQ, per germline. The CDR3, as DNA: TGTGCCAGCAGCTTATATAGCGCCCGACCAGTCCCCCTCCACTTT. Encoded protein: CASSLYSARPVPLHF. Variable domain in full (rest from reference TRBV7-8 and TRBJ1-6): GAGVSQSPRYKVAKRGQDVALRCDPISGHVSLFWYQQALGQGPEFLTYFQNEAQLDKSGLPSDRFFAERPEGSVSTLKIQRTQQEDSAVYLCASSLYSARPVPLHFGNGTRLTVT.

The chain recombines TRBV2 with TRBJ2-1; 11 bases fit TRBD1. Germline assignment: CDR1 SNHLY and CDR2 FYNNEI. This CDR3 contains 14 residues. Losses at the gene ends were 5 bases for V and 9 bases for J; bases not matched to a gene: 6. CDR3: CASSRDRGIVEQFF. In nucleotides, the CDR3 is TGTGCCAGCAGTCGGGACAGGGGGATAGTTGAGCAGTTCTTC.